This T cell receptor (beta chain) was captured by sequencing in a study of T cell repertoires in cytomegalovirus infection. Across the study: CMV epitopes that were recently identified and HLA-C-restricted were used alongside well-studied HLA-B-restricted ones. TCR beta signatures that were public indicated CMV infection and matching HLA type.

Of note for this clonotype: Its antigen is not identified.

Germline CDR1 reads SQVTM; CDR2 reads ANQGSEA. CDR3 length: 15 residues. Trimming removed 5 bases from V and 1 base from J, with 16 bases in between. Overall study results and limits: HLA-C-restricted CMV clonotypes gave the most frequent clonotype in two of eight donors. Totalled public TCR beta family frequency picked out people who carried CMV plus the relevant HLA.

TCRdb called the reads again in MiXCR, with one record for every CDR3 protein. The repertoire holds hundreds of thousands of distinct CDR3 sequences, with about 42% as singletons. This chain joins TRBV29-1 and TRBJ2-3; possible D gene TRBD1, 6 bases. The sequence derives from a human donor in good health (CMV status not recorded). Some clones in this sample may be carry-over from other donors' samples. Here the sequenced sample was cultured PBMCs, taken from culture after CMV antigen stimulation. The CDR3 DNA follows: TGCAGCGTTCCCCAACAGGGTCCCGGCACAGATACGCAGTATTTT. It yields the protein CSVPQQGPGTDTQYF.